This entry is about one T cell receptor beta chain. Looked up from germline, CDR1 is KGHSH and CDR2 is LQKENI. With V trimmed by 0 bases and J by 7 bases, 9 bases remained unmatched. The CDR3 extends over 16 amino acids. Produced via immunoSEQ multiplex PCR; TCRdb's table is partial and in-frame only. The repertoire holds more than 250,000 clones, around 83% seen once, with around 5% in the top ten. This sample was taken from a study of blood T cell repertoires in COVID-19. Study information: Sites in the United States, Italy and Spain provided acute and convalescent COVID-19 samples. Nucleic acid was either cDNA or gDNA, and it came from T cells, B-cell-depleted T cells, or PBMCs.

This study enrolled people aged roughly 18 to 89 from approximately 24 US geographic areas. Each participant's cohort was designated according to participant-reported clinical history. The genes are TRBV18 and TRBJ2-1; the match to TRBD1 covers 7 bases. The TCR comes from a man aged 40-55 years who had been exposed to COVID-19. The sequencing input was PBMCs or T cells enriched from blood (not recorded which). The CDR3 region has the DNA TGTGCCAGCTCACCACCGGGAAAGGGGGCTTCGAATGAGCAGTTCTTC. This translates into CASSPPGKGASNEQFF.